This T cell receptor beta chain is from a study of blood T cell repertoires in COVID-19. The overall study: Acute and convalescent COVID-19 specimens originated in the United States, Italy and Spain. Nucleic acid was either cDNA or gDNA, and it came from T cells, B-cell-depleted T cells, or PBMCs.

The CDR3 is 12 amino acids. The V end was cut by 4 bases, the J end by 8 bases, with 15 bases between. Germline V CDR1 and CDR2: SQVTM, ANQGSEA. Authors' methods: Amplification of reference gene primers provided the estimated nucleated cell counts. Clones were read by immunoSEQ multiplex PCR, and TCRdb kept only the in-frame ones, dropping some. V, J and clone size are those of that table, while D and trimming were read from the DNA. The sample lists about 170,000 clones; 80% to 85% were seen once. The chain uses TRBV29-1 and TRBJ2-7; TRBD2 might be the D (6 bases). Sequenced material: peripheral blood. The receptor comes from a woman over 75 with active or convalescent COVID-19. The CDR3 protein is CSVGPPEGKQYF. CDR3 coding DNA: TGCAGCGTTGGACCCCCGGAGGGTAAGCAGTACTTC.